Below, 7 T cell receptor beta chains from the same sample are listed, as sequenced in a study of CXCR3-negative and CXCR3-positive naive CD8 T cells (dated by TCRdb to about 2019). What the study reported, not specific to this receptor: TRB CDR3s from CXCR3-positive naive cells showed higher hydrophobicity (lower Kidera factor 4), lower energy, and higher strength and volume indices than CXCR3-negative naive cells.

No antigen is known for these receptors. The sequencing machine was a NextSeq 550. The Human TCR Profiling Kit (MiLaboratory) was used to make UMI-labeled 5' RACE TRB cDNA libraries. The reads, reprocessed by TCRdb, yield one row per CDR3 protein sequence and no DNA. The sample table includes some 150,000 distinct CDR3 sequences. The biggest ten clones account for around 0.28% of the sample. The source material was naive CXCR3+ CD8+ T cells from blood. The sample's cell subset or site, from its label and the paper: CD45RO-CCR7+CD27+CD95- naive CD8+ T cells expressing CXCR3 (TNR3+). These receptors were taken from a human donor in good health. Some clones in this sample may be carry-over from other donors' samples.

This CDR3 reads CASSIAPGGSVEGPTDTQYF. The genes are TRBV19 and TRBJ2-3; as DNA is missing, the TRBD2 call by TCRdb cannot be tested. Germline CDR1 LNHDA, CDR2 SQIVND (reference sequence). The CDR3 has 20 amino acids.

The chain recombines TRBV11-2 with TRBJ2-7; TCRdb outputs TRBD1, but without DNA this stays unchecked. CDR3 length: 14 residues. Germline V gene sequence: CDR1 SGHAT, CDR2 FQNNGV. CDR3 sequence reads: CASSPPGPLYEQYF. Together with reference TRBV11-2 and TRBJ2-7, the CDR3 gives the full variable domain: EAGVAQSPRYKIIEKRQSVAFWCNPISGHATLYWYQQILGQGPKLLIQFQNNGVVDDSQLPKDRFSAERLKGVDSTLKIQPAKLEDSAVYLCASSPPGPLYEQYFGPGTRLTVT.

The chain recombines TRBV28 with TRBJ2-7. This CDR3 has 12 residues. Germline CDR1 is MDHEN and CDR2 is SYDVKM. The CDR3 region is CASSGVTYEQYF.

The V and J genes are TRBV5-1 and TRBJ2-7; TCRdb names TRBD1, which stays unverified in the absence of DNA. Germline CDR1 SGHRS, CDR2 YFSETQ. The CDR3 is made up of 13 amino acids. The CDR3 sequence: CASIPEGGDEQYF.

This chain joins TRBV30 and TRBJ2-1; absent DNA, TCRdb's TRBD2 call cannot be checked. This CDR3 contains 18 residues. Germline values: CDR1 GTSNPN, CDR2 SVGIG (reference sequence). The CDR3 spells CAWSVNQRGAITYNEQFF.

V gene TRBV7-2 combines with J gene TRBJ1-5; TCRdb designates TRBD1, a call that cannot be tested without DNA. The CDR3 sequence is 16 residues long. Germline values: CDR1 SGHTA, CDR2 FQGNSA. CDR3: CASSLAFQGVNQPQHF.

The rearrangement uses TRBV29-1 and TRBJ2-7; TCRdb's D call of TRBD1 is untestable without DNA. Germline V lookup: CDR1 SQVTM, CDR2 ANQGSEA. The CDR3 runs to 11 residues. CDR3 in amino acids: CSVVQGGEQYF.